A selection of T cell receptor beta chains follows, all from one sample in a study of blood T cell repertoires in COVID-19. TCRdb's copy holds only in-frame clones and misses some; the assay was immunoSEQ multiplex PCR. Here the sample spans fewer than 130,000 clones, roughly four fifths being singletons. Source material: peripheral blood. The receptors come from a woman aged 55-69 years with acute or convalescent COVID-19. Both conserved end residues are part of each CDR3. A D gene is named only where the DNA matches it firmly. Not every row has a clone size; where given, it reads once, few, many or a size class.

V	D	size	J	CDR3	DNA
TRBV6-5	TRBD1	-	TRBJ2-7	CASSLGQRDYEQYF	TGTGCCAGCAGCCTGGGACAGCGAGACTACGAGCAGTACTTC
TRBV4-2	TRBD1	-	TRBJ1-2	CASSQAQGAGGYTF	TGTGCCAGCAGCCAGGCGCAGGGGGCCGGTGGCTACACCTTC
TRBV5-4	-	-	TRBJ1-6	CASSLLGDNSPLHF	TGTGCCAGCAGCTTGTTAGGGGATAATTCACCCCTCCACTTT
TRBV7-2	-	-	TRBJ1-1	CASSFQGQNTEAFF	TGTGCCAGCAGCTTTCAGGGACAGAACACTGAAGCTTTCTTT
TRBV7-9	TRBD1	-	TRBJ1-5	CASSLKGQGLNQPQHF	TGTGCCAGCAGCTTAAAGGGACAGGGGTTGAATCAGCCCCAGCATTTT
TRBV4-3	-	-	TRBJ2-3	CASSQGGDTQYF	TGCGCCAGCAGCCAAGGCGGGGATACGCAGTATTTT
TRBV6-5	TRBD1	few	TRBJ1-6	CASAGTGGPSPLHF	TGTGCCAGCGCCGGGACAGGGGGCCCTTCACCCCTCCACTTT
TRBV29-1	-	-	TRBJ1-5	CSARVGGQGQPQHF	TGCAGCGCCCGAGTTGGGGGCCAGGGTCAGCCCCAGCATTTT
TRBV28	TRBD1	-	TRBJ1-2	CASSRGQGYNYGYTF	TGTGCCAGCAGTCGTGGACAGGGCTATAACTATGGCTACACCTTC
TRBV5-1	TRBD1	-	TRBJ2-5	CASSLHTGGGETQYF	TGCGCCAGCAGCTTGCATACAGGGGGAGGAGAGACCCAGTACTTC
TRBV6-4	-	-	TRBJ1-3	CASSNSGNTIYF	TGTGCCAGCAGCAACTCTGGAAACACCATATATTTT
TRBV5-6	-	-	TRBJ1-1	CASRLHGEAFF	TGTGCCAGCAGACTACACGGGGAAGCTTTCTTT
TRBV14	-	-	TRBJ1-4	CASSHTVLLGEKLFF	TGTGCCAGCAGCCATACTGTTTTGCTCGGGGAAAAACTGTTTTTT
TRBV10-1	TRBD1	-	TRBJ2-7	CASAKWDRANEQYF	TGCGCCAGCGCAAAATGGGACAGGGCGAACGAGCAGTACTTC
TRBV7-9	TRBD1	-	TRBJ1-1	CASSHRSGGLGAFF	TGTGCCAGCAGCCACCGGTCAGGGGGCCTTGGAGCTTTCTTT
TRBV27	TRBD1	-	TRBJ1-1	CASSRTGKAFF	TGTGCCAGCAGCAGGACAGGGAAAGCTTTCTTT
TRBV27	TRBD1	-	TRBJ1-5	CASSAFGTGGQPQHF	TGTGCCAGCAGTGCGTTCGGGACAGGGGGTCAGCCCCAGCATTTT
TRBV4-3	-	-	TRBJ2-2	CASSQYANANTGELFF	TGCGCCAGCAGCCAATACGCTAACGCGAACACCGGGGAGCTGTTTTTT
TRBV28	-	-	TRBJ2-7	CASSEGVSYEQYF	TGTGCCAGCAGTGAAGGGGTCTCCTACGAGCAGTACTTC
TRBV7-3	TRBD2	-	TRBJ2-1	CASSLTSGDIYNEQFF	TGTGCCAGCAGCTTGACTAGCGGGGACATTTACAATGAGCAGTTCTTC